Listed below are T cell receptor beta chains from one sample, sequenced in a study of glioma-infiltrating T cells. TCRdb ran MiXCR on the multiplex PCR reads and lists one entry per CDR3 protein. The sample has 110,000 or so distinct CDR3 sequences, less than 30% seen once. The specimen sequenced was glioma tissue, nonneoplastic brain tissue, or PBMCs (not recorded which). The receptors shown here come from a human donor with low-grade glioma or glioblastoma, undergoing nonglioma brain surgery, or in good health (not recorded which). The CDR3 runs from the conserved cysteine through the conserved F or W. Fields, in order: V gene, J gene, clone size, D gene, CDR3 DNA, CDR3 protein. The D gene is left open where the match is weak. The size entry is marked missing in some rows and otherwise reads once, few, many or a size class.

>TRBV12-3/TRBV12-4|TRBJ1-5|many|NA
TGTGCCAGCAGGCCAGCTTTAGGTGGCAATCAGCCCCAGCATTTT
CASRPALGGNQPQHF
>TRBV4-2|TRBJ1-2|many|TRBD1
TGTGCCAGCAGCCAAGAAACTGGGACAGGGGGCGACTATGGCTACACCTTC
CASSQETGTGGDYGYTF
>TRBV6-5|TRBJ2-7|NA|NA
TGTGCCAGCAGTTTAGCCGGGACACGGTCCTACAACGAGCAGTACTTC
CASSLAGTRSYNEQYF
>TRBV6-1|TRBJ2-7|many|TRBD2
TGTGCCAGCAGTTACCCGTTGGGCCCTAGCGGGAGGCATGAGCAGTACTTC
CASSYPLGPSGRHEQYF
>TRBV2|TRBJ1-1|NA|NA
TGTGCCAGCAGCCAGGAGGGGCGAACTGAAGCTTTCTTT
CASSQEGRTEAFF
>TRBV28|TRBJ1-2|many|NA
TGTGCCAGCAGTTTACCTAACTATGGCTACACCTTC
CASSLPNYGYTF
>TRBV7-6|TRBJ2-2|many|TRBD1
TGTGCCAGCAGCCCTTACGGACAGGGGATGACCGGGGAGCTGTTTTTT
CASSPYGQGMTGELFF
>TRBV14|TRBJ1-2|few|NA
TGTGCCAGCAGCCAAGATATCCGGGAGCCGGGGGAAAACATCTATGGCTACACCTTC
CASSQDIREPGENIYGYTF
>TRBV7-8|TRBJ1-2|many|NA
TGTGCCAGCAGCTTCCAAAGGGAGAACTATGGCTACACCTTC
CASSFQRENYGYTF
>TRBV2|TRBJ2-1|many|NA
TGTGCCAGCAGTGATGTAAGCAGCTCCTACAATGAGCAGTTCTTC
CASSDVSSSYNEQFF
>TRBV12-3/TRBV12-4|TRBJ2-5|few|TRBD2
TGTGCCAGCAGTCGACTAGCGGGGGGCCGGACCCAGTACTTC
CASSRLAGGRTQYF
>TRBV5-1|TRBJ2-5|NA|NA
TGCGCCAGCAGCTTGACCGAAGAGACCCAGTACTTC
CASSLTEETQYF
>TRBV4-1|TRBJ2-3|NA|TRBD1
TGCGCCAGCAGCACTAGACAGGGGAGTAGCATAGATACGCAGTATTTT
CASSTRQGSSIDTQYF
>TRBV28|TRBJ2-3|NA|NA
TGTGCCAGCAGCTTACCCCCTCCCCGGACATGGCAAAAAGATACGCAGTATTTT
CASSLPPPRTWQKDTQYF
>TRBV28|TRBJ2-3|many|TRBD1
TGTGCCAGCAGTCCACCGGGACAGAGCACAGATACGCAGTATTTT
CASSPPGQSTDTQYF
>TRBV5-1|TRBJ2-5|few|TRBD1
TGCGCCAGCAGCTTGGAAACAGGGGAAGAGACCCAGTACTTC
CASSLETGEETQYF
>TRBV6-5|TRBJ2-7|NA|NA
TGTGCCAGCAGTTACAAATGGGTCGGCTTCCTGAGCTCCTACGAGCAGTACTTC
CASSYKWVGFLSSYEQYF
>TRBV2|TRBJ2-3|many|TRBD2
TGTGCCAGCAGCCGACTAGCAATTAGCACAGATACGCAGTATTTT
CASSRLAISTDTQYF
>TRBV12-5|TRBJ2-1|many|NA
TGTGCTAGTGGTTTGCCGCCGACTGTGGGCGAGCAGTTCTTC
CASGLPPTVGEQFF
>TRBV11-2|TRBJ2-7|NA|TRBD1
TGTGCCAGCAGCTTAGATCTAGTAGGACAGGGGGGCTACGAGCAGTACTTC
CASSLDLVGQGGYEQYF
>TRBV9|TRBJ1-6|many|TRBD1
TGTGCCAGCAGCGGAAACAGGGGCGGAAATTCACCCCTCCACTTT
CASSGNRGGNSPLHF
>TRBV19|TRBJ1-5|NA|NA
TGTGCCAGTAGTATAGTCATGGCTTCCAATCAGCCCCAGCATTTT
CASSIVMASNQPQHF
>TRBV24-1|TRBJ2-3|many|NA
TGTGCCACCAGGGACATAGACACAGATACGCAGTATTTT
CATRDIDTDTQYF
>TRBV20-1|TRBJ2-2|many|NA
TGCAGTGCTCCGGACAGAAGACCCGGGGAGCTGTTTTTT
CSAPDRRPGELFF
>TRBV19|TRBJ2-1|many|NA
TGTGCCAGTAGTATAGGGGGCGGGGGCGTCTACAATGAGCAGTTCTTC
CASSIGGGGVYNEQFF
>TRBV6-2/TRBV6-3|TRBJ2-3|NA|TRBD2
TGTGCCAGCAGTTACCAGGGAGGGGATACGCAGTATTTT
CASSYQGGDTQYF
>TRBV29-1|TRBJ2-1|many|NA
TGCAGCGCGACGGGGCAGGTTAACAATGAGCAGTTCTTC
CSATGQVNNEQFF
>TRBV15|TRBJ1-2|many|NA
TGTGCCACCAGCAGAGGGGAGGGAGGCTACACCTTC
CATSRGEGGYTF
>TRBV6-5|TRBJ2-1|many|NA
TGTGCCAGCAGTTACCCCCAGGGGAGGGACTACAATGAGCAGTTCTTC
CASSYPQGRDYNEQFF
>TRBV7-2|TRBJ1-2|once|NA
TGTGCCAGCAGCCAACTCGGGGACAACTATGGCTACACCTTC
CASSQLGDNYGYTF
>TRBV6-5|TRBJ2-3|many|NA
TGTGCCAGCAGTTCCTCCAGGATGAATACCGGGCATACGCAGTATTTT
CASSSSRMNTGHTQYF
>TRBV29-1|TRBJ2-1|NA|NA
TGCAGCGTTCCTTCGGCCGGGTGGAATGAGCAGTTCTTC
CSVPSAGWNEQFF
>TRBV7-9|TRBJ2-3|few|TRBD2
TGTGCCAGCGGGGCTAGCGGGAACACAGATACGCAGTATTTT
CASGASGNTDTQYF
>TRBV29-1|TRBJ2-5|many|TRBD2
TGCAGCGTTCTCAGGACTAGCGGGAGTAAAGAGACCCAGTACTTC
CSVLRTSGSKETQYF
>TRBV20-1|TRBJ2-7|many|NA
TGCAGTGCAAATCCCACCGGCCAGTCCTACTACGAGCAGTACTTC
CSANPTGQSYYEQYF
>TRBV6-2/TRBV6-3|TRBJ2-7|many|NA
TGTGCCAGCGCCCCTTGGGGGGCCCCCGTAAACGAGCAGTACTTC
CASAPWGAPVNEQYF
>TRBV12-3/TRBV12-4|TRBJ1-1|many|NA
TGTGCCAGCAGTTTTGCGGCGGAAATGAACACTGAAGCTTTCTTT
CASSFAAEMNTEAFF
>TRBV3-1|TRBJ1-6|few|NA
TGTGCCAGCAGCCCCACGGTCAATAATTCACCCCTCCACTTT
CASSPTVNNSPLHF
>TRBV7-2|TRBJ1-2|many|NA
TGTGCCAGCAGCAAAGACACAGGGCGATGGGACTATGGCTACACCTTC
CASSKDTGRWDYGYTF
>TRBV12-3/TRBV12-4|TRBJ1-5|many|TRBD1
TGTGCCAGCAGAACCGGGACAGCAAGCAATCAGCCCCAGCATTTT
CASRTGTASNQPQHF
>TRBV4-2|TRBJ2-7|many|TRBD1
TGTGCCAGCAGCCAAGGGGCGCCGGACAGGAGGCCCGAGCAGTACTTC
CASSQGAPDRRPEQYF
>TRBV20-1|TRBJ2-7|many|NA
TGCAGTGCCACTGTTTCCTACGAGCAGTACTTC
CSATVSYEQYF
>TRBV20-1|TRBJ2-1|NA|TRBD2
TGCAGTGCTAGTACTAGCGGGTCCAATGAGCAGTTCTTC
CSASTSGSNEQFF
>TRBV18|TRBJ1-1|many|NA
TGTGCCAGCTCACCAATTAATACCCCGGGCACTGAAGCTTTCTTT
CASSPINTPGTEAFF
>TRBV24-1|TRBJ2-1|many|NA
TGTGCCACCAGTGGTAACAGGGCAAGCTCCTACAATGAGCAGTTCTTC
CATSGNRASSYNEQFF
>TRBV15|TRBJ2-1|many|TRBD2
TGTGCCACCAGCGCGTCTAGCGGGAGGAGGAATGAGCAGTTCTTC
CATSASSGRRNEQFF
>TRBV9|TRBJ1-2|NA|TRBD1
TGTGCCAGCAGCGTCTCAACAGGGGGCCGGGGATATGGCTACACCTTC
CASSVSTGGRGYGYTF
>TRBV4-2|TRBJ1-5|many|NA
TGTGCCAGCTCTTATGGGGCCGCCGGCCAGCCCCAGCATTTT
CASSYGAAGQPQHF
>TRBV11-1|TRBJ2-1|many|NA
TGTGCCAGCAGCTTAGAGTATCCCTCCCCCTACAATGAGCAGTTCTTC
CASSLEYPSPYNEQFF
>TRBV7-9|TRBJ2-3|many|NA
TGTGCCAGCAGCCACGCTCCCTACACCCTTGGGGCCACAGATACGCAGTATTTT
CASSHAPYTLGATDTQYF
>TRBV20-1|TRBJ2-5|many|NA
TGCAGTGCTAGAGTCGCTAGCGTAGAGACCCAGTACTTC
CSARVASVETQYF